These 3 T cell receptor beta chains were all obtained from the same sample, sequenced in a study of siplizumab effects on memory and regulatory T cells. TCRdb keeps only in-frame clones here, not all; method: immunoSEQ multiplex PCR. The sample yields tens of thousands of clones, more than 80% seen once. Source material: CD8+ T cells sorted from blood. These receptors originate from a human donor in good health.

This chain links TRBV29-1 with TRBJ1-1; 8 bases agree with TRBD1. V shed 5 bases, J shed 4 bases, and the junction held 6 bases outside the gene matches. From germline, CDR1 is SQVTM and CDR2 ANQGSEA. The CDR3 runs to 13 residues. CDR3 sequence (DNA): TGCAGCGTTCTACAGGGGGAAGTCACTGAAGCTTTCTTT. Protein product: CSVLQGEVTEAFF.

J is TRBJ2-7 and V is TRBV9; 9 bases fit TRBD1. This CDR3 spans 16 amino acids. CDR1 SGDLS and CDR2 YYNGEE come from the germline V gene. V gave up 3 bases and J gave up 2 bases; unmatched junction bases: 9. DNA of the CDR3: TGTGCCAGCAGCGCGGCCGGGACAGGGACCCCCTACGAGCAGTACTTC. Translation gives CASSAAGTGTPYEQYF.

A single count supports this clone. The V and J genes are TRBV29-1 and TRBJ2-3, with 11 nucleotides matching TRBD2. The V segment lost 6 bases and the J segment 4 bases; nucleotides outside the gene matches: 6. Germline values: CDR1 SQVTM, CDR2 ANQGSEA. The CDR3 runs 14 residues. The CDR3 DNA is TGCAGCGTCCCGGGACTAGCGGTTTCAGATACGCAGTATTTT. Its translation is CSVPGLAVSDTQYF.